One and the same sample provided the 7 T cell receptor beta chains below, sequenced in a study of cytomegalovirus exposure and HLA in healthy donors. Use of 60 Vbeta and 13 Jbeta primers characterized the PCR. Libraries were prepared by immunoSEQ multiplex PCR; TCRdb keeps only in-frame clonotypes and omits some of them. The sample gives 150,000 to 200,000 clones, around three quarters of which show up once; about 4.6% is in the top ten. The sequenced material came from PBMCs. The receptors were gathered from a woman aged 30 to 39 in good health and CMV-seropositive.

The chain combines TRBV7-2 with TRBJ1-1, with a possible D match to TRBD1 (5 bases). Germline-derived CDR1 and CDR2 are SGHTA and FQGNSA. V lost 3 bases and J lost 1, with 21 bases in between. This CDR3 comprises 18 residues. As DNA, the CDR3 is TGTGCCAGCAGCTTGGGGCCGTATCTACAGGCCTCGAACACTGAAGCTTTCTTT. This codes for CASSLGPYLQASNTEAFF.

The rearrangement uses TRBV4-2 and TRBJ2-1; TRBD2 aligns across 11 bases. Trimming took 8 bases from V and 9 from J; bases not matched to a gene: 15. The germline gives CDR1 LGHNA, CDR2 YNFKEQ. The CDR3 has 16 residues. The CDR3 DNA reads TGTGCCAGCGGGGGATGGCTAGCGGGGGGAGGCGGTGAGCAGTTCTTC. It codes for CASGGWLAGGGGEQFF.

This rearrangement joins TRBV18 to TRBJ2-7; 11 bases map to TRBD1. Germline CDR1 and CDR2: KGHSH and LQKENI. V gave up 0 bases and J gave up 4 bases; unmatched junction bases: 11. The CDR3 sequence is 18 residues long. The CDR3 region is CASSPPFFGTGGKYEQYF. CDR3 coding DNA: TGTGCCAGCTCACCACCGTTTTTTGGGACAGGGGGAAAGTACGAGCAGTACTTC.

J is TRBJ1-1 and V is TRBV11-2; D may be TRBD1 (6 bases). The germline V gene has CDR1 SGHAT and CDR2 FQNNGV. The V end lost 4 bases, the J end lost 4 bases, and 13 bases lay between the germline ends. The CDR3 runs to 14 residues. The CDR3 DNA sequence: TGTGCCAGCAGCTATAAAGGGGGGGTCACTGAAGCTTTCTTT. It translates to CASSYKGGVTEAFF.

This chain joins TRBV11-3 and TRBJ1-2, with TRBD1 identical over 7 bases. The V gene's germline CDR1 is SGHNT and CDR2 YENEEA. This CDR3 is built from 14 residues. The ends lost 5 bases at V and 9 bases at J; junction bases unmatched: 12. In DNA form, the CDR3 reads TGTGCCAGCAGCACTGGACAGGATTTTAAGAGCTACACCTTC. Its translation: CASSTGQDFKSYTF.

V gene TRBV4-1 combines with J gene TRBJ2-2; 8 bases match TRBD1. This CDR3 comprises 16 residues. CDR1 is MGHRA, CDR2 YSYEKL, per germline. The J segment lost 8 bases and the V segment lost 5 bases, leaving 13 bases of the junction unmatched. CDR3 in amino acids: CASSETGQALLGELFF. CDR3 nucleotide sequence: TGCGCCAGCAGCGAGACGGGACAGGCCCTTTTAGGGGAGCTGTTTTTT.

This clone was found a few times. A read error may account for a junction end that differs from germline. Here the CDR3 reads CASKTQVPTNYGYTF. The CDR3 coding sequence is TGTGCGAGTAAGACGCAGGTCCCTACCAACTATGGCTACACCTTC. The rearrangement joins TRBV19 to TRBJ1-2; D is ambiguous. The CDR3 is 15 amino acids. Germline V gives CDR1 LNHDA, CDR2 SQIVND (reference sequence).